Following are 2 T cell receptor beta chains from one sample sequenced in a study of OX40 agonist ivuxolimab in advanced cancers. Using immunoSEQ multiplex PCR, the repertoire was profiled, and TCRdb retains in-frame clones only, with some absent. The sample holds over 50,000 clones, around 87% seen once. Material: CD4+ or CD8+ T cells sorted from blood, obtained in a trial of the OX40 agonist ivuxolimab. These receptors were taken from an adult with an advanced solid tumor such as melanoma, head and neck, liver or kidney cancer.

The V and J genes are TRBV10-3 and TRBJ2-7; 7 bases line up with TRBD1. The V gene's germline CDR1 is ENHRY and CDR2 SYGVKD. V was clipped by 4 bases and J by 2 bases; unmatched bases: 17. This CDR3 spans 18 amino acids. CDR3 nucleotides: TGTGCCATCAGTGTTCTCCCGACAAGGACAGGCAGAACCTACGAGCAGTACTTC. Its protein product is CAISVLPTRTGRTYEQYF.

The chain uses TRBV7-2 and TRBJ1-5, with D uncertain. V was trimmed by 2 bases and J by 7 bases, leaving 18 bases between them. The CDR3 consists of 16 residues. The germline gives CDR1 SGHTA, CDR2 FQGNSA. CDR3 in amino acids: CASSLISNLEIQPQHF. CDR3 sequence (DNA): TGTGCCAGCAGCTTAATATCGAATTTGGAAATCCAGCCCCAGCATTTT.